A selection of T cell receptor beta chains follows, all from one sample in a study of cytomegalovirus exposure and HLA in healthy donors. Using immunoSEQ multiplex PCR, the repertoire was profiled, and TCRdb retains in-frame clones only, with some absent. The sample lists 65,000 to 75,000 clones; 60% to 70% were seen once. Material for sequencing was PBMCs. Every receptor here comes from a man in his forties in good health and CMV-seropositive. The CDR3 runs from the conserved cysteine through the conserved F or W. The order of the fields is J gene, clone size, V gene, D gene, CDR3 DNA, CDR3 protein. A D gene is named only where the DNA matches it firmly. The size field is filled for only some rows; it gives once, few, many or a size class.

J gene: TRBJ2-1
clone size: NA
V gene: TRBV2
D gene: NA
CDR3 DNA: TGTGCCAGCAGTGGCTCAGGGTCGAGGAAGTTCTTC
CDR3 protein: CASSGSGSRKFF

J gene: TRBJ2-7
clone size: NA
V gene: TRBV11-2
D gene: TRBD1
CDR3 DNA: TGTGCCAGCAGGATACTCCGGGACAGGGGGTCCTACGAGCAGTACTTC
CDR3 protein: CASRILRDRGSYEQYF

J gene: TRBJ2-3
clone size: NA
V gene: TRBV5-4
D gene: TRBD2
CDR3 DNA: TGTGCCAGCAGCTCCTGGACTAGCGGGAGTACAGATACGCAGTATTTT
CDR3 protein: CASSSWTSGSTDTQYF

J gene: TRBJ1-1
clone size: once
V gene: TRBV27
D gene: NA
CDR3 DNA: TGTGCCAGCAGTACGGGACAGAACACTGAAGCTTTCTTT
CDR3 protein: CASSTGQNTEAFF

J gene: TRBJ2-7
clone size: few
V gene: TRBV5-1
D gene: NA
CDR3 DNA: TGCGCCAGCAGCTTTGACCCTCTCGGGGAGCAGTACTTC
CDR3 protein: CASSFDPLGEQYF

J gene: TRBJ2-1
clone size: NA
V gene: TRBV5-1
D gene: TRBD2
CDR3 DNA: TGCGCCAGCACCGGGACTAGCGGGAGCAATGAGCAGTTCTTC
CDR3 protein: CASTGTSGSNEQFF

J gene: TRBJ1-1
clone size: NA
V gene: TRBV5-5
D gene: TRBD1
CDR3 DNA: TGTGCCAGCAGCCTGACAGGGGGAAACACTGAAGCTTTCTTT
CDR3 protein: CASSLTGGNTEAFF

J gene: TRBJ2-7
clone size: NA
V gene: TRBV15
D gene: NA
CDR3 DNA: TGTGCCACCAGCAGAGATCCTAGCGCCCACGAGCAGTACTTC
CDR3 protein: CATSRDPSAHEQYF

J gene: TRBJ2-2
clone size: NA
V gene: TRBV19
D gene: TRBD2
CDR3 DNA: TGTGCCAGTACGGGTAGCGGGTACACCGGGGAGCTGTTTTTT
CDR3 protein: CASTGSGYTGELFF

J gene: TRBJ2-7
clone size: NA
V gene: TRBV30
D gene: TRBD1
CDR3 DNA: TGTGCCTGGAGTGTCACACAGGGGCGCGAGCAGTACTTC
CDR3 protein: CAWSVTQGREQYF

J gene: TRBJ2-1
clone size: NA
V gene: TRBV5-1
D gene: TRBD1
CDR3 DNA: TGCGCCAGCAGCTTACTACAGGGGGAGCAGTTCTTC
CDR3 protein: CASSLLQGEQFF

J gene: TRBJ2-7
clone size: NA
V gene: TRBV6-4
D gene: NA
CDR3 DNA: TGTGCCAGCAGTGTCGGGGCCTACGAGCAGTACTTC
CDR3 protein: CASSVGAYEQYF

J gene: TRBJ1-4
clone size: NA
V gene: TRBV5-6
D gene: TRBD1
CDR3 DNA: TGTGCCAGCAGCAACGCATACAGGGGCCATGAAAAACTGTTTTTT
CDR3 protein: CASSNAYRGHEKLFF

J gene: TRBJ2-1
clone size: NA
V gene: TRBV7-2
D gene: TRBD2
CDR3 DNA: TGTGCCAGCAGCTTAGGTCCCGGGAGGGCAAATGAGCAGTTCTTC
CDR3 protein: CASSLGPGRANEQFF

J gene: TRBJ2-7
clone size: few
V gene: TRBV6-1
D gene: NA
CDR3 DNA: TGTGCCAGCACGTCCTGGGGACATCAAGAGTACTTC
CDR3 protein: CASTSWGHQEYF

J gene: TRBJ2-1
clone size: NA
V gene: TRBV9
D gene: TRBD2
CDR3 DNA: TGTGCCAGCAGCGCGCTAGCGGGAGGGATGAATGAGCAGTTCTTC
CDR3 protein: CASSALAGGMNEQFF

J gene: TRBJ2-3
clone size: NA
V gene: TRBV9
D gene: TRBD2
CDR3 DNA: TGTGCCGGCAGCCCGGGCCTAGCGGGGGCCCTCACAGATACGCAGTATTTT
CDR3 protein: CAGSPGLAGALTDTQYF

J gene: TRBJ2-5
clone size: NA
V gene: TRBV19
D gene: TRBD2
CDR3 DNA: TGTGCCAGTAGTAGGGCCGGGACTAGCGGGGGGGCCCCTGAGACCCAGTACTTC
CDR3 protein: CASSRAGTSGGAPETQYF

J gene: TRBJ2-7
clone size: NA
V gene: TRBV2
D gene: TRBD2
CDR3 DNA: TGTGCCAGCACACCCCCGGGACTAGCGGGAGCCTACGAGCAGTACTTC
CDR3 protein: CASTPPGLAGAYEQYF

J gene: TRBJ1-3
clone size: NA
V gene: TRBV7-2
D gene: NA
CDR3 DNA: TGTGCCAGCAGCCCTACGACCCCCGGGATATATTTT
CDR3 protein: CASSPTTPGIYF

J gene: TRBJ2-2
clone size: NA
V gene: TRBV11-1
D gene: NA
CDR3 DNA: TGTGCCAGCAGCCCCCGGACAGTAACTTCGAGAGGGGAGCTGTTTTTT
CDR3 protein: CASSPRTVTSRGELFF

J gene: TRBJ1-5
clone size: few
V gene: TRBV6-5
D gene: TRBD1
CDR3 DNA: TGTGCCAGCAGTTCAGACAGGGGGGGAGGTCAGCCCCAGCATTTT
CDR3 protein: CASSSDRGGGQPQHF

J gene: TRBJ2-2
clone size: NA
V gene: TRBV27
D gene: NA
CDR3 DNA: TGTGCCAGCAGTTTAAGCAACACCGGGGAGCTGTTTTTT
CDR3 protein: CASSLSNTGELFF

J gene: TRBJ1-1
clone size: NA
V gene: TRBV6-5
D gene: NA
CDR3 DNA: TGTGCCAGCAGTTCTGACAGGTACACTGAAGCTTTCTTT
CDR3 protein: CASSSDRYTEAFF

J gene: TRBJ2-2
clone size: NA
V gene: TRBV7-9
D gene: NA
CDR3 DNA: TGTGCCAGCAGCTTAAGGGGGGGCCGGGACGAGGAGCTGTTTTTT
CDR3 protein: CASSLRGGRDEELFF

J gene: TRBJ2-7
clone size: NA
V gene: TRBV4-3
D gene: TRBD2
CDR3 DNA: TGCGCCAGCAGCCGCAGACTAGCGGGAGGGTTCGAGCAGTACTTC
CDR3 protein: CASSRRLAGGFEQYF

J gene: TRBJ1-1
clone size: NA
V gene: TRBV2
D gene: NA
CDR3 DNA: TGTGCCAGCACGGCTCAGGGGATAAACACTGAAGCTTTCTTT
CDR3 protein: CASTAQGINTEAFF

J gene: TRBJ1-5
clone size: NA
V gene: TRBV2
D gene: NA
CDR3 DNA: TGTGCCAGCAGTTTGACAACTTTACAGCCCCAGCATTTT
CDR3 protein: CASSLTTLQPQHF

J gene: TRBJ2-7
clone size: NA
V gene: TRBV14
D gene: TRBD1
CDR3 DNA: TGTGCCAGCAGCCAAGGGGCAGGGGGCTTCTACGAGCAGTACTTC
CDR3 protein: CASSQGAGGFYEQYF

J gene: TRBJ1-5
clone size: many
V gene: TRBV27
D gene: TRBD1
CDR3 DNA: TGTGCCAGCAGTTTATCGGGGGGACAGGGAACCAATCAGCCCCAGCATTTT
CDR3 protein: CASSLSGGQGTNQPQHF

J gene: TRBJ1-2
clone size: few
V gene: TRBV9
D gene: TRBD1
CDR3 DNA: TGTGCCAGCAGCACCCTTACAGGGGGATTTGGGTATGGCTACACCTTC
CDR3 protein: CASSTLTGGFGYGYTF

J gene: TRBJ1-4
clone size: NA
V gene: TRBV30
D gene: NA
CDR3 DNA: TGTGCCTGGAGTGTATTGGGTTGCGGAAAAACTGTTTTT
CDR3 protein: CAWSVLGCGKTVF

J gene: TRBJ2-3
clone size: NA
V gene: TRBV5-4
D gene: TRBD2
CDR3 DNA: TGTGCCAGCAGCTTGTTCAGCGGGGCTAGCACAGATACGCAGTATTTT
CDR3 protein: CASSLFSGASTDTQYF

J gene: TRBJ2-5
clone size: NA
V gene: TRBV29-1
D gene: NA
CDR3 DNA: TGCAGCGTTTCGACGAGGGAGACCCAGTACTTC
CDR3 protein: CSVSTRETQYF

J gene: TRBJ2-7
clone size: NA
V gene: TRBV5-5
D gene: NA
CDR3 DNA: TGTGCCAGCAGCCCCCTGGGGCCAAAATCCTACGAGCAGTACTTC
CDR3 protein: CASSPLGPKSYEQYF

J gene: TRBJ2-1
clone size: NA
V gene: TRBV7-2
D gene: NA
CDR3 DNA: TGTGCCAGCAGCTTAGGGGCGGGGGCGGGGAATGAGCAGTTCTTC
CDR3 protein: CASSLGAGAGNEQFF

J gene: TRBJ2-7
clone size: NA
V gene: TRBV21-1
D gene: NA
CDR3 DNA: TGTGCCAGCAGCAAGACAGGGGGCCCCTACGAGCAGTACTTC
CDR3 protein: CASSKTGGPYEQYF

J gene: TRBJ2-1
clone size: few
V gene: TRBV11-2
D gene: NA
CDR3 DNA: TGTGCCAGCAGCTTGTCGGGACTCCTCCAGTTCTTC
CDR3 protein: CASSLSGLLQFF

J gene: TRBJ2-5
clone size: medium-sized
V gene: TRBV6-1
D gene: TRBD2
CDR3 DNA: TGTGCCAGCAGTGAACGGACTAGCGGTGGAGAGACCCAGTACTTC
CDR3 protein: CASSERTSGGETQYF

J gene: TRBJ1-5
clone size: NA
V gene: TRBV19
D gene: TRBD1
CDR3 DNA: TGTGCCAGTAATACAGGGGACCGCCAGCCCCAGCATTTT
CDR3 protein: CASNTGDRQPQHF

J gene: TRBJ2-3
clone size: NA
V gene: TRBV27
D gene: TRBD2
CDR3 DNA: TGTGCCAGCAGTACCTGGACTAGCGGGATCGATACGCAGTATTTT
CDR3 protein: CASSTWTSGIDTQYF

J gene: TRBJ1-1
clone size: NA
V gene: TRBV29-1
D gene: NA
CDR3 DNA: TGCAGCGTACACCGGGACATAGAAGCTTTCTTT
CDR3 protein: CSVHRDIEAFF

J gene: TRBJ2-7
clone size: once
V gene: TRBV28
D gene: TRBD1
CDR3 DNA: TGTGCCAGCAAAGTGTTAGGGACAGGGGATCACGAGCAGTACTTC
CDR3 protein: CASKVLGTGDHEQYF

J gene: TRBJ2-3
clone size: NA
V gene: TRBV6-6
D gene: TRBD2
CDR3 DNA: TGTGCCAGCAGTTACTCAAGAGCGGGAAGCACAGATACGCAGTATTTT
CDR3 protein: CASSYSRAGSTDTQYF